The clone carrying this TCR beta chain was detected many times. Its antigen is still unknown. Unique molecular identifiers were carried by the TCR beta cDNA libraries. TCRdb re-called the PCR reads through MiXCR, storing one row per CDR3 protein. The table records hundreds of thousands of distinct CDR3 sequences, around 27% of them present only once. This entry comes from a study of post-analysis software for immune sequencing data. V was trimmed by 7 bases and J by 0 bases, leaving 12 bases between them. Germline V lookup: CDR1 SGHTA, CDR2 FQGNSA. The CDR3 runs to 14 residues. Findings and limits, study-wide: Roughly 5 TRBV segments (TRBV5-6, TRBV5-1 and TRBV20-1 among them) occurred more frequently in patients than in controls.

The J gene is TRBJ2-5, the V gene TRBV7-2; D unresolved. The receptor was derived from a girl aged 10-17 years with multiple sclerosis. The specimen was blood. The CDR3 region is CASIQEQNQETQYF. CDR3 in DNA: TGTGCCAGCATCCAGGAACAAAACCAAGAGACCCAGTACTTC.